The rows below give T cell receptor beta chains drawn from one sample of a study of cytomegalovirus exposure and HLA in healthy donors. Here immunoSEQ multiplex PCR was the method, and the copy in TCRdb shows in-frame clones only, minus some. Here the sample spans 250,000 to 350,000 clones, 86% being singletons. The sample taken for sequencing was PBMCs. These receptors were collected from a man in his forties in good health and CMV-seropositive. Each CDR3 is given with its conserved first and last residue. Each record gives: D gene, V gene, J gene, clone size, CDR3 protein, CDR3 DNA. D genes are given only for firm matches. Some rows mark clone size as missing; the rest say once, few, many or name a class of expanded clone.

D gene: TRBD2
V gene: TRBV5-6
J gene: TRBJ2-5
clone size: .
CDR3 protein: CASSPRLLAGGETQYF
CDR3 DNA: TGTGCCAGCAGCCCCCGTTTGCTAGCGGGGGGAGAGACCCAGTACTTC

D gene: .
V gene: TRBV7-9
J gene: TRBJ2-2
clone size: few
CDR3 protein: CASSLAPIPSANTGELFF
CDR3 DNA: TGTGCCAGCAGCTTAGCGCCCATCCCTAGCGCGAACACCGGGGAGCTGTTTTTT

D gene: TRBD1
V gene: TRBV14
J gene: TRBJ1-5
clone size: .
CDR3 protein: CASSPDRGMQPQHF
CDR3 DNA: TGTGCCAGCAGTCCGGACAGGGGGATGCAGCCCCAGCATTTT

D gene: .
V gene: TRBV19
J gene: TRBJ2-5
clone size: .
CDR3 protein: CASSIGAGEETQYF
CDR3 DNA: TGTGCCAGTAGTATAGGGGCAGGGGAAGAGACCCAGTACTTC

D gene: TRBD2
V gene: TRBV7-3
J gene: TRBJ2-1
clone size: once
CDR3 protein: CASSLTGAQREGYNEQFF
CDR3 DNA: TGTGCCAGCAGCTTAACAGGGGCCCAGCGGGAGGGCTACAATGAGCAGTTCTTC

D gene: TRBD1
V gene: TRBV7-9
J gene: TRBJ1-2
clone size: .
CDR3 protein: CASSLAGQGASGYTF
CDR3 DNA: TGTGCCAGCAGCTTAGCGGGACAGGGGGCGTCTGGCTACACCTTC

D gene: .
V gene: TRBV14
J gene: TRBJ1-1
clone size: few
CDR3 protein: CASSRRTAEAFF
CDR3 DNA: TGTGCCAGCAGCCGCCGGACAGCTGAAGCTTTCTTT

D gene: .
V gene: TRBV7-2
J gene: TRBJ2-2
clone size: .
CDR3 protein: CASSLALGRGNGELFF
CDR3 DNA: TGTGCCAGCAGCTTAGCGCTCGGGAGAGGGAACGGGGAGCTGTTTTTT

D gene: .
V gene: TRBV19
J gene: TRBJ2-7
clone size: .
CDR3 protein: CASTWTADSYEQYF
CDR3 DNA: TGTGCCAGTACATGGACAGCCGATTCCTACGAGCAGTACTTC

D gene: TRBD1
V gene: TRBV19
J gene: TRBJ2-6
clone size: .
CDR3 protein: CASSADRGVSSNVLTF
CDR3 DNA: TGTGCCAGTAGTGCGGACAGGGGGGTATCATCCAACGTCCTGACTTTC

D gene: .
V gene: TRBV7-2
J gene: TRBJ2-5
clone size: .
CDR3 protein: CASSQTDYQETQYF
CDR3 DNA: TGTGCCAGCAGCCAGACAGACTACCAAGAGACCCAGTACTTC

D gene: TRBD1
V gene: TRBV6-6
J gene: TRBJ2-1
clone size: once
CDR3 protein: CASSYGQGREQFF
CDR3 DNA: TGTGCCAGCAGTTATGGACAGGGCCGAGAGCAGTTCTTC

D gene: .
V gene: TRBV28
J gene: TRBJ2-7
clone size: .
CDR3 protein: CASSPRVPPYEQYF
CDR3 DNA: TGTGCCAGCAGTCCCCGGGTCCCCCCCTACGAGCAGTACTTC

D gene: TRBD2
V gene: TRBV28
J gene: TRBJ2-7
clone size: .
CDR3 protein: CASSLGLGYEQYF
CDR3 DNA: TGTGCCAGCAGTTTAGGACTAGGGTACGAGCAGTACTTC

D gene: .
V gene: TRBV27
J gene: TRBJ1-5
clone size: few
CDR3 protein: CASRPRQPQRPQHF
CDR3 DNA: TGTGCCAGCAGACCACGACAGCCTCAGAGGCCCCAGCATTTT

D gene: TRBD1
V gene: TRBV7-2
J gene: TRBJ1-5
clone size: .
CDR3 protein: CASSPNPGQGGQPQHF
CDR3 DNA: TGTGCCAGCAGCCCCAACCCGGGACAGGGAGGGCAGCCCCAGCATTTT

D gene: .
V gene: TRBV7-8
J gene: TRBJ2-5
clone size: few
CDR3 protein: CASSYWGGARQETQYF
CDR3 DNA: TGTGCCAGCAGCTACTGGGGCGGGGCCCGGCAAGAGACCCAGTACTTC

D gene: .
V gene: TRBV9
J gene: TRBJ2-5
clone size: .
CDR3 protein: CASSGWGDSQYF
CDR3 DNA: TGTGCCAGCAGCGGTTGGGGCGATTCGCAGTACTTC

D gene: .
V gene: TRBV5-4
J gene: TRBJ1-4
clone size: few
CDR3 protein: CASSLGSATNEKLFF
CDR3 DNA: TGTGCCAGCAGCCTAGGGAGTGCAACTAATGAAAAACTGTTTTTT

D gene: .
V gene: TRBV11-2
J gene: TRBJ1-6
clone size: .
CDR3 protein: CASSSYRVRGSPLHF
CDR3 DNA: TGTGCCAGCAGCTCTTACAGGGTTAGGGGTTCACCCCTCCACTTT

D gene: TRBD1
V gene: TRBV7-8
J gene: TRBJ2-7
clone size: few
CDR3 protein: CASSSRGLTGVFGEQYF
CDR3 DNA: TGTGCCAGCAGCTCCCGGGGGCTGACAGGGGTGTTTGGGGAGCAGTACTTC

D gene: .
V gene: TRBV6-5
J gene: TRBJ1-2
clone size: .
CDR3 protein: CASGRDGYTF
CDR3 DNA: TGTGCCAGCGGCAGGGATGGCTACACCTTC

D gene: .
V gene: TRBV7-9
J gene: TRBJ2-7
clone size: .
CDR3 protein: CASSSPGGNYEQYF
CDR3 DNA: TGTGCCAGCAGCTCCCCGGGCGGGAACTACGAGCAGTACTTC

D gene: .
V gene: TRBV5-1
J gene: TRBJ2-5
clone size: .
CDR3 protein: CASSLLYEETQYF
CDR3 DNA: TGCGCCAGCAGCTTACTCTATGAAGAGACCCAGTACTTC

D gene: TRBD2
V gene: TRBV5-1
J gene: TRBJ2-1
clone size: few
CDR3 protein: CASSPGLAGGEQFF
CDR3 DNA: TGCGCCAGCAGCCCGGGACTAGCGGGAGGGGAGCAGTTCTTC

D gene: TRBD1
V gene: TRBV19
J gene: TRBJ2-7
clone size: .
CDR3 protein: CASRRTGYEQYF
CDR3 DNA: TGTGCCAGTAGGAGGACAGGCTACGAGCAGTACTTC

D gene: TRBD2
V gene: TRBV27
J gene: TRBJ2-1
clone size: .
CDR3 protein: CASSLRGLAGSYNEQFF
CDR3 DNA: TGTGCCAGCAGTTTACGTGGACTAGCGGGCTCCTACAATGAGCAGTTCTTC

D gene: .
V gene: TRBV10-3
J gene: TRBJ1-1
clone size: .
CDR3 protein: CAISESEVMNTEAFF
CDR3 DNA: TGTGCCATCAGTGAGTCGGAGGTAATGAACACTGAAGCTTTCTTT

D gene: TRBD2
V gene: TRBV10-2
J gene: TRBJ2-5
clone size: .
CDR3 protein: CASSELYGTSGQETQYF
CDR3 DNA: TGCGCCAGCAGTGAACTGTACGGGACTAGCGGACAAGAGACCCAGTACTTC

D gene: TRBD1
V gene: TRBV7-3
J gene: TRBJ2-7
clone size: few
CDR3 protein: CASSFGTGPYEQYF
CDR3 DNA: TGTGCCAGCAGCTTCGGGACAGGACCCTACGAGCAGTACTTC

D gene: TRBD1
V gene: TRBV27
J gene: TRBJ1-5
clone size: .
CDR3 protein: CASAPLGQATLPSNQPQHF
CDR3 DNA: TGTGCCAGCGCTCCGTTGGGACAGGCCACCCTCCCTAGCAATCAGCCCCAGCATTTT

D gene: .
V gene: TRBV27
J gene: TRBJ2-7
clone size: .
CDR3 protein: CASWSRDTTYEQYF
CDR3 DNA: TGTGCCAGCTGGAGCCGGGACACTACCTACGAGCAGTACTTC

D gene: .
V gene: TRBV19
J gene: TRBJ1-5
clone size: few
CDR3 protein: CASSLQDNQPQHF
CDR3 DNA: TGTGCCAGTAGTTTGCAGGACAATCAGCCCCAGCATTTT